This is a list of T cell receptor beta chains from one sample in a study of TIL therapy for anti-PD-1-resistant metastatic lung cancer. The method was immunoSEQ multiplex PCR; TCRdb's version includes in-frame clones alone and lacks a portion of them. The table includes roughly 8,000 clones, 70% to 80% detected once. The sequencing here drew on tumor tissue, taken at baseline. All receptors come from a person aged 25 to 80 with non-small cell lung cancer. The CDR3 runs from the conserved cysteine through the conserved F or W. The order of the fields is V gene, D gene, CDR3 protein. A D gene is named only where the DNA matches it firmly.

v_gene: TRBV23-1; d_gene: TRBD2; CDR3aa: CASRSSGLAEVQETQYF
v_gene: TRBV18; d_gene: .; CDR3aa: CASSPGTSNEKLFF
v_gene: TRBV25-1; d_gene: .; CDR3aa: CANRDTRRETQYF
v_gene: TRBV6-6; d_gene: .; CDR3aa: CASSSYRPPNTGELFF
v_gene: TRBV7-9; d_gene: .; CDR3aa: CASSLMEHGYEQYF
v_gene: TRBV19; d_gene: .; CDR3aa: CASSIGSSAYNEQFF
v_gene: TRBV2; d_gene: TRBD1; CDR3aa: CASSDTGGSKLFF
v_gene: TRBV18; d_gene: .; CDR3aa: CASSREEETQYF
v_gene: TRBV28; d_gene: .; CDR3aa: CASSLPRGGNTEAFF
v_gene: TRBV5-1; d_gene: .; CDR3aa: CASSLSGRTDTQYF
v_gene: TRBV11-1; d_gene: .; CDR3aa: CASSLGGLPTYEQYF
v_gene: TRBV28; d_gene: TRBD1; CDR3aa: CASSFDRGIEAFF
v_gene: TRBV28; d_gene: TRBD1; CDR3aa: CASSSGTGSYEQYF
v_gene: TRBV28; d_gene: TRBD1; CDR3aa: CAAHRGVGEAFF
v_gene: TRBV19; d_gene: TRBD1; CDR3aa: CASRDRTNTGELFF
v_gene: TRBV27; d_gene: .; CDR3aa: CASSFVQGGEQYF
v_gene: TRBV5-6; d_gene: .; CDR3aa: CASSLSSYGQNTGELFF
v_gene: TRBV28; d_gene: .; CDR3aa: CASSYLAGRKDEQFF
v_gene: TRBV30; d_gene: TRBD2; CDR3aa: CAWSGSTSGSTDTQYF
v_gene: TRBV6-6; d_gene: .; CDR3aa: CASSYVLDQVEQFF
v_gene: TRBV28; d_gene: TRBD1; CDR3aa: CASSLLQGTGANVLTF
v_gene: TRBV2; d_gene: TRBD1; CDR3aa: CAHRGGYNTEAFF
v_gene: TRBV4-1; d_gene: .; CDR3aa: CASSQVLVDTQYF
v_gene: TRBV2; d_gene: TRBD2; CDR3aa: CASSSPAGVTDTQYF
v_gene: TRBV28; d_gene: .; CDR3aa: CASSPPVNTEAFF
v_gene: TRBV7-2; d_gene: .; CDR3aa: CASSLALSGGPTDTQYF
v_gene: TRBV6-1; d_gene: .; CDR3aa: CASSETQTNYGYTF
v_gene: TRBV29-1; d_gene: TRBD2; CDR3aa: CSVRWGLAGASTDTQYF
v_gene: TRBV4-2; d_gene: TRBD2; CDR3aa: CASSQGEGQETQYF
v_gene: TRBV11-2; d_gene: .; CDR3aa: CASSLGGGGYEQYF
v_gene: TRBV5-4; d_gene: .; CDR3aa: CASSPPPGTFSYEQYF
v_gene: TRBV5-1; d_gene: TRBD1; CDR3aa: CASSGQGGTETQYF
v_gene: TRBV9; d_gene: TRBD1; CDR3aa: CASSSAGGSFYGYTF
v_gene: TRBV28; d_gene: TRBD2; CDR3aa: CASSFFWSSGSNEQFF
v_gene: TRBV19; d_gene: .; CDR3aa: CASRVSRNQPQHF
v_gene: TRBV28; d_gene: .; CDR3aa: CASRQGQYGYTF
v_gene: TRBV5-1; d_gene: TRBD1; CDR3aa: CASSSGQGSFGYTF
v_gene: TRBV9; d_gene: .; CDR3aa: CASSPSNPHVTQYF
v_gene: TRBV28; d_gene: .; CDR3aa: CASSLYGGPVNYGYTF
v_gene: TRBV6-1; d_gene: .; CDR3aa: CASGLLGATGELFF
v_gene: TRBV2; d_gene: .; CDR3aa: CASSVRAMDTEAFF
v_gene: TRBV9; d_gene: .; CDR3aa: CASSVGSDSGSEQYF
v_gene: TRBV7-2; d_gene: .; CDR3aa: CASSTGGSPSTDTQYF
v_gene: TRBV28; d_gene: .; CDR3aa: CASSPPGNQPQHF
v_gene: TRBV5-6; d_gene: .; CDR3aa: CASQRGEYTGELFF
v_gene: TRBV7-2; d_gene: TRBD1; CDR3aa: CASSSRDSNNEQFF
v_gene: TRBV7-9; d_gene: TRBD2; CDR3aa: CASSNSGWGSSYEQYF
v_gene: TRBV6-6; d_gene: .; CDR3aa: CASSPSGQAYEQYF
v_gene: TRBV28; d_gene: TRBD1; CDR3aa: CASSLGGTGGDTQYF
v_gene: TRBV6-1; d_gene: .; CDR3aa: CASSGGGRTDTQYF
v_gene: TRBV27; d_gene: .; CDR3aa: CASSLGGSYGYTF
v_gene: TRBV7-9; d_gene: TRBD1; CDR3aa: CASSSSLRTGAYEQYF
v_gene: TRBV7-6; d_gene: .; CDR3aa: CASGDGGDLAQYF
v_gene: TRBV2; d_gene: .; CDR3aa: CASNREATNEKLFF